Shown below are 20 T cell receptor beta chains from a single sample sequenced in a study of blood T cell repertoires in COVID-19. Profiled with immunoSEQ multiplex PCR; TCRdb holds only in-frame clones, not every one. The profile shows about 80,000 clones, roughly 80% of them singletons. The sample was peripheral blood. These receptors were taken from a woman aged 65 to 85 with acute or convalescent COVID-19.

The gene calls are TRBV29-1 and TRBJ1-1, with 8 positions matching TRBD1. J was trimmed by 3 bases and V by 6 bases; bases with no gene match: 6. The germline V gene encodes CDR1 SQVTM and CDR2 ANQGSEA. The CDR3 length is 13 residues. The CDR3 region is CSVPGTGYTEAFF. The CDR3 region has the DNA TGCAGCGTCCCCGGGACAGGATACACTGAAGCTTTCTTT.

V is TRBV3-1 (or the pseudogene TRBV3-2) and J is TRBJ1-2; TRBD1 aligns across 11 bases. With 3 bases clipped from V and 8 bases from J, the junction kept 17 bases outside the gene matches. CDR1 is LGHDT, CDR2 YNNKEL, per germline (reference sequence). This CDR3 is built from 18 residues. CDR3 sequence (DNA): TGTGCCAGCAGCCACGGAGGACAGGGGGCGCATCGGGGGAGAGGCTACACCTTC. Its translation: CASSHGGQGAHRGRGYTF.

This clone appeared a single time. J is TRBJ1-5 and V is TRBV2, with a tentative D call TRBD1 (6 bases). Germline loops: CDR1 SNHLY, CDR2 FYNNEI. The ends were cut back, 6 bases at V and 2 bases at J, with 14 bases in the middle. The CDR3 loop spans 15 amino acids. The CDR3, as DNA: TGTGCCAGCAGCCCCTCCAGACAGGGCAATCAGCCCCAGCATTTT. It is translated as CASSPSRQGNQPQHF.

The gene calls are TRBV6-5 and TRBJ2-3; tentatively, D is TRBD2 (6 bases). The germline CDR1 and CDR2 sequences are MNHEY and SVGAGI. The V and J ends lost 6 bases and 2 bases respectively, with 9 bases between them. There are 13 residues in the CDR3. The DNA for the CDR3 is TGTGCCAGCAGGAGGGAGGCCACAGATACGCAGTATTTT. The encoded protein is CASRREATDTQYF.

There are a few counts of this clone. In DNA, the CDR3 is TGTGCCAGCAGTTTATGGACAGGGGGCTCCTACGAGCAGTACTTC. Its translation is CASSLWTGGSYEQYF. The V and J genes are TRBV28 and TRBJ2-7; 9 bases agree with TRBD1. The CDR3 totals 15 residues. V was pared by 0 bases and J by 0 bases, with 0 bases of the junction left unmatched. Germline CDR1 reads MDHEN; CDR2 reads SYDVKM.

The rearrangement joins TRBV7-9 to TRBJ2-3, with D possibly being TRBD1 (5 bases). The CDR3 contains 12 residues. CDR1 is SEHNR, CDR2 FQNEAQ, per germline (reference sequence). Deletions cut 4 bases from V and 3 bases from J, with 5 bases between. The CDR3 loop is CASSSGTDTQYF. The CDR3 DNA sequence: TGTGCCAGCAGCTCAGGGACAGATACGCAGTATTTT.

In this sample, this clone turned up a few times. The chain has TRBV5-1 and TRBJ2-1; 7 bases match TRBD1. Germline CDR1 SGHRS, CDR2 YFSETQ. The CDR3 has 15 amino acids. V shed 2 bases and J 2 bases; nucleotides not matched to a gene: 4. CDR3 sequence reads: CASSFYGTAYNEQFF. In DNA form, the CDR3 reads TGCGCCAGCAGCTTTTACGGGACAGCCTACAATGAGCAGTTCTTC.

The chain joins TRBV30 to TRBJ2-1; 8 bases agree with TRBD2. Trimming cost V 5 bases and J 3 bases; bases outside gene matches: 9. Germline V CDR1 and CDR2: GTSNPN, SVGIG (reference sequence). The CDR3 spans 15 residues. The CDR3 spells CAWGAGDPLYNEQFF. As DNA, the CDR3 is TGTGCCTGGGGAGCGGGGGATCCGCTCTACAATGAGCAGTTCTTC.

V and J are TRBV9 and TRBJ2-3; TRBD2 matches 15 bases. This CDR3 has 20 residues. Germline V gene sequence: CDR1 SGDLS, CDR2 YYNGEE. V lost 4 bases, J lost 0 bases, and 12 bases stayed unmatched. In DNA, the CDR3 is TGTGCCAGCAGCCCGCACCTGGGACTAGCGGGAGGACATAGCACAGATACGCAGTATTTT. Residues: CASSPHLGLAGGHSTDTQYF.

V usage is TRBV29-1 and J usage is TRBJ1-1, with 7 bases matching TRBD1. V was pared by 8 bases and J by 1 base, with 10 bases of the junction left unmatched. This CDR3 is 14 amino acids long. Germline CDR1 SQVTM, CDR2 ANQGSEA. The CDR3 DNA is TGCAGCTCGACAGGGACCAACGCGAACACTGAAGCTTTCTTT. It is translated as CSSTGTNANTEAFF.

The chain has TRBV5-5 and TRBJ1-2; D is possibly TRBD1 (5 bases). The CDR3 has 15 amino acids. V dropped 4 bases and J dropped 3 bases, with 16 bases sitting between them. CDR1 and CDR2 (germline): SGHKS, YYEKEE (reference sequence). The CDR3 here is CASSEEVRVDYGYTF. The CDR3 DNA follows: TGTGCCAGCAGCGAGGAAGTCAGGGTTGACTATGGCTACACCTTC.

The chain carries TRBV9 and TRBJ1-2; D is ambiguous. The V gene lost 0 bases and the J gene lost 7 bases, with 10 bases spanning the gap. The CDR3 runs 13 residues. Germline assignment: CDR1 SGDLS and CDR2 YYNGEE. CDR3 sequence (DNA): TGTGCCAGCAGCGTAGGCGTGTTCCGTGGCTACACCTTC. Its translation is CASSVGVFRGYTF.

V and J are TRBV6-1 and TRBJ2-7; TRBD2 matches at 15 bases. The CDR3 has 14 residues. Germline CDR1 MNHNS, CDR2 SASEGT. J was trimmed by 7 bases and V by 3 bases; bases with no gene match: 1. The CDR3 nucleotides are TGTGCCAGCAGTGAGGGACTAGCGGGAGGTGAGCAGTACTTC. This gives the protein CASSEGLAGGEQYF.

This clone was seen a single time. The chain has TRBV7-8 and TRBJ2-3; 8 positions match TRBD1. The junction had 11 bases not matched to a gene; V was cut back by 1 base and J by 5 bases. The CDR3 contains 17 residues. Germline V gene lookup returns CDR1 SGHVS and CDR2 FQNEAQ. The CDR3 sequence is CASSLGPAGGLGDTQYF. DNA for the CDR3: TGTGCCAGCAGCTTAGGCCCCGCAGGGGGCTTAGGAGATACGCAGTATTTT.

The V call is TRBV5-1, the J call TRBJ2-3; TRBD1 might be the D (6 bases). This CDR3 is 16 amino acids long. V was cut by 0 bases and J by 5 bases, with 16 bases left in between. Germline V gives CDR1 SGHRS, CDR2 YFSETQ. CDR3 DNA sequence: TGCGCCAGCAGCTTGGCTGTAGTGGCAGGGGAAGATACGCAGTATTTT. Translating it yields CASSLAVVAGEDTQYF.

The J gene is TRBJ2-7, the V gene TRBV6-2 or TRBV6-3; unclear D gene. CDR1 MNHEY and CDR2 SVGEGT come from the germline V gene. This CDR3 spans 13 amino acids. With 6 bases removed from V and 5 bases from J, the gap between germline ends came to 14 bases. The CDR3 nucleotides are TGTGCCAGCAGCCCACAGCCTCTCGACGAGCAGTACTTC. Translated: CASSPQPLDEQYF.

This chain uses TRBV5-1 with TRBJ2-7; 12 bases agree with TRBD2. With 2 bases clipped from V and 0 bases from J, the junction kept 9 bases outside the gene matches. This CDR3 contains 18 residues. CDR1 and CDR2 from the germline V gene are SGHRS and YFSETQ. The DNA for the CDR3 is TGCGCCAGCAGCTTCTCCAGACTGACTAGCGGGAGCTCCTACGAGCAGTACTTC. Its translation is CASSFSRLTSGSSYEQYF.

For the CDR3, the DNA is TGTGCCAGTATCCGCAAACAGGGGGCTCTATCTAACTATGGCTACACCTTC. Amino acids: CASIRKQGALSNYGYTF. V gene TRBV19 combines with J gene TRBJ1-2, with 9 bases lining up with TRBD1. V lost 7 bases, J lost 0 bases, and 12 bases stayed unmatched. Looked up from germline, CDR1 is LNHDA and CDR2 is SQIVND (reference sequence). The CDR3 runs 17 residues.

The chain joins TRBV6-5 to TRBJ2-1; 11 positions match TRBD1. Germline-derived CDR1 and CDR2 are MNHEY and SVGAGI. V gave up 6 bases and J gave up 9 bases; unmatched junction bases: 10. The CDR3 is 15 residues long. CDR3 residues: CASSFTGTGGSEQFF. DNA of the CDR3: TGTGCCAGCAGCTTTACCGGGACAGGGGGTAGTGAGCAGTTCTTC.

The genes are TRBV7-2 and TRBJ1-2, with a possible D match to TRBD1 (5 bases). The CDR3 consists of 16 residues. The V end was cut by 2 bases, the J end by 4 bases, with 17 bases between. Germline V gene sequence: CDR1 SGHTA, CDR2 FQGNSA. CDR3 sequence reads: CASSLLRTWGGYGYTF. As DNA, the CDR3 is TGTGCCAGCAGCTTACTCCGGACATGGGGGGGCTATGGCTACACCTTC.